This T cell receptor (beta chain) was captured by sequencing in a study of blood T cell repertoires in COVID-19. In the study overall: PBMCs, B-cell-depleted T cells, or T cells provided the cDNA or gDNA that made up the material.

Sequencing was performed with immunoSEQ multiplex PCR; in TCRdb, only in-frame clones are kept and a portion is missing. The table has roughly 50,000 clones, roughly 79% seen once. The sequenced sample consisted of peripheral blood. This sequence was found in an older woman with acute or convalescent COVID-19.

As DNA, the CDR3 is TGTGCCAGCAGCCCTAGGGGCTCTGGAAACACCATATATTTT. Translation gives CASSPRGSGNTIYF. The chain employs TRBV7-8 and TRBJ1-3, with D tentatively TRBD1 (5 bases). V was pared by 5 bases and J by 0 bases, with 8 bases between. CDR1 is SGHVS, CDR2 FQNEAQ, per germline. The CDR3 sequence is 14 residues long.